This TCR beta chain emerged from a study of beta chain features in type 1 diabetes. As for the study in general: When patients were set against healthy donors, age, gender and cell yields were similar.

Each of the CD4+ naive, central memory, regulatory and stem cell-like memory populations was sorted via CD45RO/CCR7/CD25/CD127/CD95/CD27. The authors obtained over 95% purity in all sorted populations. CDR1 and CDR2 (germline): MGHDK, SYGVNS. The CDR3 has 13 amino acids. Trimming pared 9 bases from V and 6 bases from J, leaving 17 bases between. As every portion of the isolated RNA was reverse transcribed, the sequencing read expressed TCRB transcripts. Some clones are missing from TCRdb's copy, which holds only in-frame ones; the method was immunoSEQ multiplex PCR. The sample contains roughly 310,000 clones, about 10% of which appear only once. Broader study findings: All four CD4+ subsets from Type 1 diabetes patients carried moderately but significantly shorter TCRB CDR3s.

As concerns this clone: Its specificity is unknown.

The specimen sequenced was naive CD4+ T cells from blood. The chain recombines TRBV25-1 with TRBJ1-2; no definite D call. The source of this sequence is a young woman in good health. The CDR3 here is CASTSPGWDGYTF. CDR3 nucleotide sequence: TGTGCCAGTACTAGCCCGGGTTGGGATGGCTACACCTTC.